Listed here are 2 T cell receptor beta chains from one sample, sequenced in a study of OX40 agonist ivuxolimab in advanced cancers. TCRdb's copy holds only in-frame clones and misses some; the assay was immunoSEQ multiplex PCR. The sample yields about 77,000 clones, approximately 89% seen once. The sample was CD4+ or CD8+ T cells sorted from blood, taken in a trial of the OX40 agonist ivuxolimab. The receptors come from an adult with an advanced solid tumor such as melanoma, head and neck, liver or kidney cancer.

The rearrangement uses TRBV4-1 and TRBJ1-4, with 11 bases that match TRBD1. V lost 8 bases and J lost 5; bases outside the gene matches: 10. Germline values: CDR1 MGHRA, CDR2 YSYEKL. The length of the CDR3 is 16 residues. CDR3 amino acids: CASRFSRTGGNEKLFF. The CDR3 bases are TGCGCCAGCCGTTTTTCTCGGACAGGGGGCAATGAAAAACTGTTTTTT.

This clone was picked up one time. CDR3 bases: TGTGCCAGCAGCGTCGACAGGGTCGGGAAACTGTTTTTT. This translates into CASSVDRVGKLFF. The V call is TRBV5-6, the J call TRBJ1-4; 7 positions agree with TRBD1. The CDR3 is 13 amino acids. V trimming: 4 bases; J trimming: 11 bases; junction bases outside the gene matches: 8. Germline assignment: CDR1 SGHDT and CDR2 YYEEEE.